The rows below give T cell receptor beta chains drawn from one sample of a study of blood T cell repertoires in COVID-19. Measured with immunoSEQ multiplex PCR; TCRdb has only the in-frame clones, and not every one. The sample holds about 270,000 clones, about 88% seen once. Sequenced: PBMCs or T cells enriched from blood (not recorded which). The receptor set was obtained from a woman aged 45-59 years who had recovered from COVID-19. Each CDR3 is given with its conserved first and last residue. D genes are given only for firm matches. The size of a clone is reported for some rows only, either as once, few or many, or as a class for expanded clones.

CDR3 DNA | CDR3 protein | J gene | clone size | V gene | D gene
TGTGCCAGCAGTTACGGACAGCACTACGAGCAGTACTTC | CASSYGQHYEQYF | TRBJ2-7 | . | TRBV6-5 | .
TGTGCCAGCAGCTTTCGGACTAGCGGCCTAAATGAGCAGTTCTTC | CASSFRTSGLNEQFF | TRBJ2-1 | . | TRBV7-2 | TRBD2
TGTGCCAGCAGCCCAGGGGACAGGGGCAATCAGCCCCAGCATTTT | CASSPGDRGNQPQHF | TRBJ1-5 | . | TRBV7-9 | TRBD1
TGTGCCAGCACTCGACTAGCGGGAGGATCGGGCGAGCAGTACTTC | CASTRLAGGSGEQYF | TRBJ2-7 | . | TRBV2 | TRBD2
TGTGCCAGCAGCATGCAGGGAAGGGATGGCTACACCTTC | CASSMQGRDGYTF | TRBJ1-2 | . | TRBV5-4 | .
TGTGCCAGCAACTTAGCGGGAGGACGGAACATTCAGTACTTC | CASNLAGGRNIQYF | TRBJ2-4 | . | TRBV28 | TRBD2
TGTGCCAGCAGCCAAGGAGGGAGGACTGAAGCTTTCTTT | CASSQGGRTEAFF | TRBJ1-1 | . | TRBV3-1/TRBV3-2 | .
TGTGCCAGTAGTATGGGGGGGAATCAGCCCCAGCATTTT | CASSMGGNQPQHF | TRBJ1-5 | . | TRBV19 | .
TGTGCCAGCAGTCCGGCCCCAGGGGGCGCGCGGCGGGTGAGCTCCTACAATGAGCAGTTCTTC | CASSPAPGGARRVSSYNEQFF | TRBJ2-1 | . | TRBV28 | TRBD1
TGTGCCAGCAGCCCGGAGGGGGGGAATTCACCCCTCCACTTT | CASSPEGGNSPLHF | TRBJ1-6 | . | TRBV7-2 | .
TGTGCCAGCAGCGTAGTAGCATCCACTATAGATGAGCAGTTCTTC | CASSVVASTIDEQFF | TRBJ2-1 | . | TRBV9 | .
TGTGCCACCAAACAGGCATATAGCAATCAGCCCCAGCATTTT | CATKQAYSNQPQHF | TRBJ1-5 | . | TRBV28 | .
TGTGCCAGCAGCGCCGCGACTAGCGGAGCCAACACCGGGGAGCTGTTTTTT | CASSAATSGANTGELFF | TRBJ2-2 | . | TRBV5-8 | TRBD2
TGTGCCAGCAGTCCGGGACAGACCTACGAGCAGTACTTC | CASSPGQTYEQYF | TRBJ2-7 | . | TRBV25-1 | TRBD1
TGTGCCACCAGCAGAGGGACTAGCGGGAGCAATGAGCAGTTCTTC | CATSRGTSGSNEQFF | TRBJ2-1 | . | TRBV15 | TRBD2
TGCGCCAGCAGCGCAAACCAGGGGGCCCCCACAGATACGCAGTATTTT | CASSANQGAPTDTQYF | TRBJ2-3 | . | TRBV5-1 | TRBD1
TGCGCCAGCAGCCAAGACAGGGCGGCTGGCTACACCTTC | CASSQDRAAGYTF | TRBJ1-2 | . | TRBV4-3 | .
TGCGCCAGCAGCCAAGATCTTGAGACAGAAATTCTGAACACTGAAGCTTTCTTT | CASSQDLETEILNTEAFF | TRBJ1-1 | . | TRBV4-3 | .
TGTGCCAGCACCCCGGGGGTCGGTCAGCCCCAGCATTTT | CASTPGVGQPQHF | TRBJ1-5 | once | TRBV12-3/TRBV12-4 | .
TGCAGTGCTAGTAGCGGTTCCTCCTACAATGAGCAGTTCTTC | CSASSGSSYNEQFF | TRBJ2-1 | once | TRBV20-1 | .
TGTGCCAGCAGAGGGGAGGGGCAGCCCCAGCATTTT | CASRGEGQPQHF | TRBJ1-5 | . | TRBV28 | .
TGTGCCAGCACCTCCGTTATTCTAAGGGACAGTGATAGCAATCAGCCCCAGCATTTT | CASTSVILRDSDSNQPQHF | TRBJ1-5 | few | TRBV7-3 | TRBD1
TGCGCCAGCAGCCAAGTCCCAGGGGGAAATCAGCCCCAGCATTTT | CASSQVPGGNQPQHF | TRBJ1-5 | once | TRBV4-3 | TRBD1
TGCGCCAGCAGCCTGGACAGATATGGCTACACCTTC | CASSLDRYGYTF | TRBJ1-2 | . | TRBV5-1 | .
TGTGCCAGCAGTTTATCTGGGACAGGGCGTGAAAAACTGTTTTTT | CASSLSGTGREKLFF | TRBJ1-4 | . | TRBV27 | TRBD1
TGCAGCGTTGGGACAGGGAACGGCGGCTACACCTTC | CSVGTGNGGYTF | TRBJ1-2 | . | TRBV29-1 | TRBD1
TGTGCCAGCTCCCTGCTAGGACAGGGGAACTATGGCTACACCTTC | CASSLLGQGNYGYTF | TRBJ1-2 | . | TRBV18 | TRBD1
TGTGCCAGCAGTTCCTCCGGGACAGGGTCGATTGGTGAAGCTTTCTTT | CASSSSGTGSIGEAFF | TRBJ1-1 | . | TRBV28 | TRBD1
TGTGCCAGCAGATTAGCGGGAGGGCCAATAGATACGCAGTATTTT | CASRLAGGPIDTQYF | TRBJ2-3 | . | TRBV7-2 | TRBD2